These 15 T cell receptor beta chains share one sample of origin, sequenced in a study of tumor-infiltrating lymphocytes in primary liver carcinoma. Without any cell sorting, roughly 20-33 mg of bulk tissue yielded co-extracted RNA and DNA. Priming with a constant-region primer yielded TCR beta cDNA from about 450 ng total RNA. Employing slightly modified ARM-PCR, three nested multiplex PCR rounds were run, and these gave rise to the TCR beta libraries. Running 10 cycles apiece, the first two PCR rounds relied on TRBV1-TRBV30 forward primers together with a C-beta reverse primer. TCRdb passed the multiplex PCR reads through MiXCR, listing each CDR3 protein once. Of around 35,000 distinct CDR3 sequences listed, approximately 82% are singletons. Sequenced: tumor-adjacent normal liver tissue. All receptors come from a man aged 40-50 years with primary liver carcinoma and hepatitis B virus infection.

This clonotype showed up many times. The junction shows a germline mismatch at one end, possibly a read error. V usage is TRBV7-9 and J usage is TRBJ2-1, with 9 bases fitting TRBD2. The CDR3 contains 13 residues. Per germline, CDR1 SEHNR and CDR2 FQNEAQ (reference sequence). Here the CDR3 reads CASSSIQLTSGLF. The CDR3 region has the DNA TGTGCCAGCAGCTCCATTCAACTGACTAGCGGCCTCTTC.

With respect to this clonotype: This may come from a read error, since a much larger clone is one base off. The genes are TRBV11-2 and TRBJ2-5, with D perhaps assigned TRBD1 or TRBD2 (5 bases each). The CDR3 consists of 13 residues. Germline V gene data show CDR1 as SGHAT and CDR2 as FQNNGV. CDR3 coding DNA: TGTGCCAGCAGCCTCGGGGTGGGGGTCGGAAGGAACTTC. Translating it yields CASSLGVGVGRNF.

The gene calls are TRBV7-9 and TRBJ2-1; D not certain. Germline V CDR1 and CDR2: SEHNR, FQNEAQ (reference sequence). The CDR3 spans 15 residues. Trimming shortened V by 7 bases and J by 5 bases, and 18 bases separated the two germline ends. The CDR3 region has the DNA TGTGCCAGCACTGACGGTTTATCGGAAAACAATGAGCAGTTCTTC. It specifies CASTDGLSENNEQFF.

Worth noting for this clonotype: Germline and junction disagree at one end, which may indicate a read error. CDR3: CASSFPGTSGTRNIRYF. CDR3 in DNA: TGTGCCAGCAGCTTTCCCGGTACTAGCGGGACCAGAAACATTCGGTACTTC. This chain connects TRBV11-1 to TRBJ2-4; 10 nucleotides agree with TRBD2. The CDR3 spans 17 residues. Germline V lookup: CDR1 SGHAT, CDR2 FQDESV (reference sequence). The full variable domain, its missing parts supplied by reference TRBV11-1 and TRBJ2-4, is EAEVAQSPRYKITEKSQAVAFWCDPISGHATLYWYRQILGQGPELLVQFQDESVVDDSQLPKDRFSAERLKGVDSTLKIQPAELGDSAMYLCASSFPGTSGTRNIRYFGAGTRLSVL.

This clonotype was counted many times. The gene calls are TRBV11-2 and TRBJ1-1; no firm D call. Germline V gene data show CDR1 as SGHAT and CDR2 as FQNNGV. The CDR3 runs 13 residues. The V gene lost 5 bases and the J gene lost 3 bases, with 10 bases spanning the gap. The CDR3 nucleotides are TGTGCCAGCAGCCTGGGGTTGGACACTGAAGCTTTCTTT. Translating gives CASSLGLDTEAFF.

J is TRBJ2-2 and V is TRBV7-3, with D perhaps TRBD2 (6 bases). CDR3 length equals 17 residues. Germline CDR1 and CDR2: SGHTA and FQGTGA. The V end was cut by 3 bases, the J end by 7 bases, with 21 bases between. This chain's CDR3 is CASSFPPGRRADGELFF. CDR3 nucleotides: TGTGCCAGCAGCTTCCCTCCTGGCAGGAGGGCCGACGGGGAGCTGTTTTTT.

On this clonotype: The junction differs from germline at one of its ends, possibly a read error. The genes are TRBV29-1 and TRBJ2-7, with D maybe TRBD2 (5 bases). Per germline, CDR1 SQVTM and CDR2 ANQGSEA. There are 12 residues in the CDR3. The CDR3 DNA sequence: TGCAGCATTGATGCTGGCCGGGGAGAGCAGTATTTC. Its translation is CSIDAGRGEQYF.

This clonotype was counted many times. A much larger clone is a single base away; this may be a read error. The chain couples TRBV29-1 to TRBJ1-4, with a weak D call TRBD1 (6 bases). Trimming pared 7 bases from V and 8 bases from J, leaving 23 bases between. CDR3 size: 15 residues. Germline CDR1 reads SQVTM; CDR2 reads ANQGSEA. The CDR3 DNA follows: TGCAGCGCCTCCGGGGCAGGGGCCTGGGAGGAAAAACTGTTTTTT. Residues: CSASGAGAWEEKLFF.

In its sample, this clonotype was seen a few times. The junction differs from germline at one of its ends, possibly a read error. The chain joins TRBV24-1 to TRBJ2-3, with D tentatively TRBD2 (5 bases). The CDR3 runs 16 residues. The germline V gene encodes CDR1 KGHDR and CDR2 SFDVKD. The CDR3 is CATSDGRTGNTDTQCF. The CDR3 nucleotides read TGTGCCACCAGTGATGGAAGGACGGGGAATACAGATACGCAGTGTTTT.

V and J are TRBV7-9 and TRBJ1-4, with 10 nucleotides matching TRBD1. V shed 7 bases and J 7 bases; nucleotides not matched to a gene: 12. Germline loops: CDR1 SEHNR, CDR2 FQNEAQ (reference sequence). The CDR3 loop spans 16 amino acids. The DNA of the CDR3 is TGTGCCAGCAACCATCAGGGACAGGGGAAAGGTGAAAAACTGTTTTTT. Translating it yields CASNHQGQGKGEKLFF.

Comment on this clonotype: One junction end disagrees with the germline gene, perhaps due to a read error. The chain uses TRBV11-3 and TRBJ2-1; the match to TRBD1 covers 10 bases. This CDR3 is built from 18 residues. Germline assignment: CDR1 SGHNT and CDR2 YENEEA. In nucleotides, the CDR3 is TGTACCAGCAGATTAGATGAGGGGGACAGGGGTACCTACAATGAGCAATTCTTC. As protein: CTSRLDEGDRGTYNEQFF.

As regards this clonotype: A read error may account for a junction end that differs from germline. V is TRBV12-3 or TRBV12-4 and J is TRBJ2-1; 8 bases match TRBD1. The CDR3 is 14 amino acids. CDR3 DNA sequence: TGTGTCAGCAGTTTGGGACAGGAGAGATTAGGGCAGTTCTTC. Its protein product is CVSSLGQERLGQFF.

With respect to this clonotype: The missing conserved phenylalanine or tryptophan at the end of this CDR3 makes a read error likely. The chain carries TRBV29-1 and TRBJ2-7; D call uncertain. Germline-derived CDR1 and CDR2 are SQVTM and ANQGSEA. The CDR3 has 16 amino acids. The CDR3 sequence is CSTMTSETGTPYEQYI. DNA of the CDR3: TGCAGCACCATGACATCTGAGACCGGCACTCCCTATGAGCAGTACATC.

A note on this clonotype: At one of its ends the junction is not consistent with the germline gene, which may arise from a read error. V usage is TRBV12-3 or TRBV12-4 and J usage is TRBJ1-2; weak D call: TRBD1 (6 bases). The length of the CDR3 is 14 residues. This CDR3 is CASTPRGANYGYIF. The CDR3 nucleotides are TGTGCCAGCACGCCCCGGGGGGCGAACTATGGTTACATCTTC.

The chain employs TRBV19 and TRBJ1-2; 7 nucleotides agree with TRBD1. This CDR3 has 16 amino acids. With V trimmed by 5 bases and J by 0 bases, 9 bases remained unmatched. Germline V lookup: CDR1 LNHDA, CDR2 SQIVND (reference sequence). The CDR3 DNA sequence: TGTGCCAGTAGTCTGCGGACAGGAGAAGCTAACTATGGCTACACCTTC. It specifies CASSLRTGEANYGYTF.